Below are 5 T cell receptor beta chains sequenced from a single sample in a study of blood T cells in healthy people across ages (dated by TCRdb to the mid-2010s). The library was prepared using 5' RACE. Sequencing took place on an Illumina HiSeq 2500. A second PCR of roughly 6 to 11 cycles was run with a J-beta primer mix and a sample-barcoded 5' primer. Starting from the raw public reads, TCRdb applied fastp trimming at Q25, assembled clones with MiXCR and retained in-frame beta chains. Merged by CDR3 protein, the rows form single entries marked with the most common genes and DNA. For this sample the table gives fewer than 900,000 distinct CDR3 sequences, of which roughly 44% were detected only once. Of the sample, 20% to 25% falls within the top ten clones. Sequenced input: blood. The receptors were gathered from an older woman in good health.

The rearrangement joins TRBV6-6 to TRBJ1-1; 7 nucleotides align to TRBD1. J gave up 1 base and V 5 bases, and 7 bases lay outside the gene matches. Per the germline V gene, CDR1 is MNHNY and CDR2 is SVGAGI (reference sequence). This CDR3 comprises 15 residues. The CDR3 is CASSPTGLGNTEAFF. DNA of the CDR3: TGTGCCAGCAGTCCGACAGGGCTCGGGAACACTGAAGCTTTCTTT.

The V gene is TRBV7-8, the J gene TRBJ2-7; unclear D gene. The CDR3 extends over 14 amino acids. Germline CDR1 and CDR2: SGHVS and FQNEAQ. V was shortened by 3 bases and J by 0 bases, with 9 bases between the two germline ends. The CDR3 spells CASSFPDSSYEQYF. As DNA, the CDR3 is TGTGCCAGCAGCTTCCCCGATAGCTCCTACGAGCAGTACTTC.

This clonotype was observed a few times. CDR3 coding DNA: TGTGCCAGCTCACCAGGGGGGGAAACTAATTCACCCCTCCACTTT. Translation: CASSPGGETNSPLHF. The chain has TRBV18 and TRBJ1-6; a possible D gene is TRBD1 (5 bases). CDR3 length equals 15 residues. The V end lost 2 bases, the J end lost 6 bases, and 11 bases lay between the germline ends. From germline, CDR1 is KGHSH and CDR2 LQKENI.

The chain couples TRBV10-1 to TRBJ1-1; no reliable D call. CDR3 size: 15 residues. V lost 2 bases and J 1 base, leaving 11 bases between the germline ends. Germline CDR1 is WNHNN and CDR2 is SYGVQD (reference sequence). CDR3 nucleotides: TGCGCCAGCAGTGAGGGACGGGGTGCGAACACTGAAGCTTTCTTT. Translated: CASSEGRGANTEAFF.

In nucleotides, the CDR3 is TGTGCCAGCAGTTTTCACGTGGGGAGGGATGTCACCGGGGAGCTGTTTTTT. This codes for CASSFHVGRDVTGELFF. The gene calls are TRBV12-3 or TRBV12-4 and TRBJ2-2, with TRBD2 matching 7 bases. V lost 3 bases, J lost 4 bases, and 11 bases stayed unmatched. The CDR3 extends over 17 amino acids.